Each of the 3 T cell receptor beta chains below was sequenced from the same sample in a study of OX40 agonist ivuxolimab in advanced cancers. Libraries were constructed by the immunoSEQ multiplex PCR assay. TCRdb took this table from immuneACCESS and kept in-frame rearrangements with V and J called. Such tables lack part of the clones; where checked against another copy, unresolved V genes explain under half of the gap, and the rest is unexplained. Here the sample has around 65,000 clones; nearly 90% occur a single time. The leading ten clones occupy approximately 0.33% of the sample. Specimen: CD4+ or CD8+ T cells sorted from blood, collected in a trial of the OX40 agonist ivuxolimab. The receptors were gathered from an adult with an advanced solid tumor such as melanoma, head and neck, liver or kidney cancer.

This rearrangement joins TRBV7-9 to TRBJ2-3; the D gene could be TRBD1 or TRBD2 (6 bases each). V was clipped by 5 bases and J by 3 bases, with 15 bases between them. Germline V gene sequence: CDR1 SEHNR, CDR2 FQNEAQ (reference sequence). The CDR3 is made up of 15 amino acids. CDR3 in amino acids: CASSPIGGGTDTQYF. The CDR3 DNA reads as TGTGCCAGCAGCCCTATCGGGGGCGGAACAGATACGCAGTATTTT.

CDR3 protein: CASSILVPANYGYTF. For the CDR3, the DNA is TGTGCCAGTAGTATCCTTGTCCCAGCTAACTATGGCTACACCTTC. The rearrangement joins TRBV19 to TRBJ1-2; D remains unclear. Trimming shortened V by 3 bases and J by 0 bases, and 11 bases separated the two germline ends. The CDR3 is 15 residues long. The V gene's germline CDR1 is LNHDA and CDR2 SQIVND (reference sequence).

In its sample, this clone was seen a few times. V is TRBV5-4 and J is TRBJ1-2; D perhaps matches TRBD1 (5 bases). The V end lost 1 base, the J end lost 2 bases, and 15 bases lay between the germline ends. CDR1 is SGHNT and CDR2 is YYREEE in the germline V gene (reference sequence). The CDR3 length is 16 residues. The CDR3 region is CASSLPAGGRNYGYTF. The CDR3 bases are TGTGCCAGCAGCTTGCCGGCCGGGGGAAGAAACTATGGCTACACCTTC.